Following are 23 T cell receptor beta chains from one sample sequenced in a study of cytomegalovirus exposure and HLA in healthy donors. PCR employed 60 Vbeta and 13 Jbeta primers. The data were produced by immunoSEQ multiplex PCR, yet TCRdb's version contains in-frame clones alone and is incomplete. The sample records approximately 160,000 clones, around 65% being singletons. The sample taken for sequencing was PBMCs. The source is a woman aged 40 to 55 in good health and CMV-seropositive.

The rearrangement links TRBV4-1 to TRBJ2-5, with TRBD2 identical over 15 bases. In germline, CDR1 is MGHRA, CDR2 YSYEKL. The CDR3 length is 20 residues. V was clipped by 5 bases and J by 1 base; unmatched bases: 14. CDR3 coding DNA: TGCGCCAGCAGCTCCCAGACGTGGACTAGCGGGAGGGGGGCCCAAGAGACCCAGTACTTC. Its translation: CASSSQTWTSGRGAQETQYF.

The chain combines TRBV5-8 with TRBJ1-5; 7 bases match TRBD1. Germline CDR1 SGHTS, CDR2 YDEGEE. V was clipped by 0 bases and J by 6 bases; unmatched bases: 15. This CDR3 region has 18 residues. In DNA, the CDR3 is TGTGCCAGCAGCTTGGTGCAGGGGGTGGGATATTTAAGTCAGCCCCAGCATTTT. Translated: CASSLVQGVGYLSQPQHF.

The gene calls are TRBV11-1 and TRBJ1-1; D is perhaps TRBD1 (5 bases). Germline values: CDR1 SGHAT, CDR2 FQDESV (reference sequence). V lost 1 base and J lost 0, with 18 bases in between. There are 18 residues in the CDR3. CDR3 DNA: TGTGCCAGCAGCTTAGTGAGCTCCAGGGTTACGATGAACACTGAAGCTTTCTTT. Amino acids: CASSLVSSRVTMNTEAFF. Supplemented by reference TRBV11-1 and TRBJ1-1, the full variable domain reads EAEVAQSPRYKITEKSQAVAFWCDPISGHATLYWYRQILGQGPELLVQFQDESVVDDSQLPKDRFSAERLKGVDSTLKIQPAELGDSAMYLCASSLVSSRVTMNTEAFFGQGTRLTVV.

This chain links TRBV7-9 with TRBJ2-1; 8 nucleotides align to TRBD1. Germline lookup yields CDR1 SEHNR and CDR2 FQNEAQ (reference sequence). V gave up 5 bases and J gave up 5 bases; unmatched junction bases: 8. The CDR3 is 15 amino acids. CDR3 amino acids: CASSLTRGQNNEQFF. CDR3 coding DNA: TGTGCCAGCAGCCTCACCAGGGGGCAAAACAATGAGCAGTTCTTC.

Only one count was recorded for this clone. This chain joins TRBV28 and TRBJ2-3; 14 bases align to TRBD2. CDR1 is MDHEN and CDR2 is SYDVKM in the germline V gene. There are 16 residues in the CDR3. With 8 bases clipped from V and 5 bases from J, the junction kept 9 bases outside the gene matches. CDR3 DNA sequence: TGTGCCAGCGGGACTAGCGGGAGTCAGAGAGGAGATACGCAGTATTTT. Its protein product is CASGTSGSQRGDTQYF.

This clone was recorded a few times. The chain joins TRBV6-6 to TRBJ2-2, with 7 bases identical to TRBD1. Germline V gene lookup returns CDR1 MNHNY and CDR2 SVGAGI (reference sequence). The CDR3 has 14 residues. V was clipped by 5 bases and J by 9 bases; unmatched bases: 9. DNA for the CDR3: TGTGCCAGCAGTACTCAGGGGGATTACCGGGAGCTGTTTTTT. Translation gives CASSTQGDYRELFF.

V and J are TRBV2 and TRBJ2-7; 7 bases fit TRBD2. CDR3 size: 15 residues. V was pared by 6 bases and J by 0 bases, with 8 bases of the junction left unmatched. The V gene's germline CDR1 is SNHLY and CDR2 FYNNEI. The CDR3, as DNA: TGTGCCAGCAGACTCCGGGACTACAGCTCCTACGAGCAGTACTTC. Encoded protein: CASRLRDYSSYEQYF.

This rearrangement joins TRBV2 to TRBJ2-3, with TRBD2 matching over 11 bases. V dropped 6 bases and J dropped 0; count of bases not matched to a gene: 5. The CDR3 totals 16 residues. Germline loops: CDR1 SNHLY, CDR2 FYNNEI. CDR3 amino acids: CASRLLAGGSTDTQYF. The DNA for the CDR3 is TGTGCCAGCAGACTCCTAGCGGGGGGAAGCACAGATACGCAGTATTTT.

This CDR3 reads CASSLTNQPQHF. CDR3 nucleotide sequence: TGTGCCAGCAGCTTAACAAATCAGCCCCAGCATTTT. The chain carries TRBV7-2 and TRBJ1-5; D is uncertain. The length of the CDR3 is 12 residues. The germline CDR1 and CDR2 sequences are SGHTA and FQGNSA. Trimming took 2 bases from V and 4 from J, leaving 3 bases between them. Looking up the rest from reference TRBV7-2 and TRBJ1-5 gives the full variable domain: GAGVSQSPSNKVTEKGKDVELRCDPISGHTALYWYRQSLGQGLEFLIYFQGNSAPDKSGLPSDRFSAERTGGSVSTLTIQRTQQEDSAVYLCASSLTNQPQHFGDGTRLSIL.

V usage is TRBV6-5 and J usage is TRBJ2-3, with 7 bases aligning to TRBD2. The CDR3 has 15 amino acids. V shed 0 bases and J 4 bases; nucleotides not matched to a gene: 4. Germline CDR1 reads MNHEY; CDR2 reads SVGAGI. The CDR3 here is CASSYSRERSDTQYF. The CDR3, as DNA: TGTGCCAGCAGTTACTCGCGGGAGAGGTCAGATACGCAGTATTTT.

The V call is TRBV7-9, the J call TRBJ2-7, with D tentatively TRBD1 (6 bases). The CDR3 consists of 14 residues. The V end was cut by 2 bases, the J end by 0 bases, with 8 bases between. Germline V gene lookup returns CDR1 SEHNR and CDR2 FQNEAQ (reference sequence). The CDR3, as DNA: TGTGCCAGCAGCTTACAGGGGAGCTCCTACGAGCAGTACTTC. Its translation is CASSLQGSSYEQYF.

The chain carries TRBV28 and TRBJ2-7; TRBD2 matches 14 bases. V gave up 4 bases and J gave up 4 bases; unmatched junction bases: 15. The length of the CDR3 is 19 residues. CDR1 and CDR2 from the germline V gene are MDHEN and SYDVKM. In DNA, the CDR3 is TGTGCCAGCAGTTACCCGACTAAGGGGACTAGCGGGAGCGTATACGAGCAGTACTTC. This encodes CASSYPTKGTSGSVYEQYF.

The chain is built from TRBV9 and TRBJ2-7, with 9 bases fitting TRBD2. CDR3 length equals 16 residues. Germline CDR1 is SGDLS and CDR2 is YYNGEE. V lost 0 bases to trimming and J lost 0 bases; unmatched junction nucleotides: 4. CDR3 DNA: TGTGCCAGCAGCGTAGGCGGTAGCGGGGGCTCCTACGAGCAGTACTTC. Translation gives CASSVGGSGGSYEQYF.

The chain has TRBV6-1 and TRBJ1-5; 10 bases line up with TRBD1. The germline CDR1 and CDR2 sequences are MNHNS and SASEGT. V lost 3 bases and J lost 9; bases outside the gene matches: 8. The CDR3 loop spans 15 amino acids. CDR3 DNA sequence: TGTGCCAGCAGTGACGGACAGGGGGACTCATGGCCCCAGCATTTT. This codes for CASSDGQGDSWPQHF.

A single count supports this clone. The V call is TRBV6-1, the J call TRBJ2-7; D remains ambiguous. V was cut by 3 bases and J by 2 bases, with 11 bases left in between. The CDR3 sequence is 14 residues long. CDR1 and CDR2 (germline): MNHNS, SASEGT. CDR3 region: CASSEAGRTYEQYF. CDR3 coding DNA: TGTGCCAGCAGTGAGGCAGGTCGGACCTACGAGCAGTACTTC.

The chain recombines TRBV28 with TRBJ2-1, with 8 nucleotides matching TRBD2. Unmatched junction bases numbered 7, after V lost 5 bases and J lost 4 bases. CDR3 size: 15 residues. Looked up from germline, CDR1 is MDHEN and CDR2 is SYDVKM. CDR3 DNA sequence: TGTGCCAGCAGTGAGACGGGAGGGGTGTACAATGAGCAGTTCTTC. Amino acid sequence: CASSETGGVYNEQFF.

The sample holds one count of this clone. The J gene is TRBJ1-5, the V gene TRBV10-2; D call uncertain. The V gene lost 8 bases and the J gene lost 0 bases, with 8 bases spanning the gap. This CDR3 is 13 amino acids long. Looked up from germline, CDR1 is WSHSY and CDR2 is SAAADI. Here the CDR3 DNA reads TGCGCCAGCTCGAGCTTTAGCAATCAGCCCCAGCATTTT. Translated: CASSSFSNQPQHF.

As regards this clone: At one boundary the junction diverges from the germline segment, which might be a read error. This chain uses TRBV6-5 with TRBJ1-1; 8 nucleotides agree with TRBD1. Looked up from germline, CDR1 is MNHEY and CDR2 is SVGAGI. This CDR3 spans 15 amino acids. The CDR3 bases are TGTGCCAGCAGACCGACAGGGGCAGGGAACCCTGAAGCTTTCTTT. Translation gives CASRPTGAGNPEAFF.

The V call is TRBV7-2, the J call TRBJ2-5; 11 bases align to TRBD2. The V gene's germline CDR1 is SGHTA and CDR2 FQGNSA. The CDR3 extends over 15 amino acids. Trimming cost V 5 bases and J 4 bases; bases outside gene matches: 6. In DNA form, the CDR3 reads TGTGCCAGCAGCCTTCCTAGCGGGGGGCTAGAGACCCAGTACTTC. This sequence encodes CASSLPSGGLETQYF.

Concerning this clone itself: One end of the junction does not line up with germline, which may come from a read error. The chain combines TRBV7-9 with TRBJ2-2; no reliable D call. The germline gives CDR1 SEHNR, CDR2 FQNEAQ (reference sequence). This CDR3 is built from 13 residues. The CDR3 nucleotides read TGTTCCAGCATCAAAAAGGAGAGCGGGGAGCTGTTTTTT. It specifies CSSIKKESGELFF.

The chain links TRBV13 to TRBJ1-3; possibly TRBD1 for D (6 bases). The CDR3 loop spans 18 amino acids. Germline CDR1 is PRHDT and CDR2 is FYEKMQ (reference sequence). Deletions cut 0 bases from V and 0 bases from J, with 15 bases between. The CDR3 sequence: CASSLGYSGAISGNTIYF. DNA of the CDR3: TGTGCCAGCAGCTTAGGTTATTCAGGGGCCATCTCTGGAAACACCATATATTTT.

This clone was detected once. The rearrangement links TRBV27 to TRBJ1-3; 8 nucleotides line up with TRBD1. The trim removed 4 bases at V and 7 bases at J, leaving 12 bases unmatched. This CDR3 spans 16 amino acids. In germline, CDR1 is MNHEY, CDR2 SMNVEV (reference sequence). The CDR3 reads CASSSGGTGDLNTIYF. The CDR3 DNA sequence: TGTGCCAGCAGTTCCGGGGGGACAGGAGACTTGAACACCATATATTTT.

This sequence joins TRBV23-1 and TRBJ1-5, with 7 bases fitting TRBD1. TRBV23-1 is an ORF, and what it does is uncertain. CDR3 length equals 16 residues. J gave up 2 bases and V 6 bases, and 10 bases lay outside the gene matches. CDR3 DNA sequence: TGCGCCAGCAGCCTGACAGGGTACGAGGGCAATCAGCCCCAGCATTTT. Its translation is CASSLTGYEGNQPQHF.